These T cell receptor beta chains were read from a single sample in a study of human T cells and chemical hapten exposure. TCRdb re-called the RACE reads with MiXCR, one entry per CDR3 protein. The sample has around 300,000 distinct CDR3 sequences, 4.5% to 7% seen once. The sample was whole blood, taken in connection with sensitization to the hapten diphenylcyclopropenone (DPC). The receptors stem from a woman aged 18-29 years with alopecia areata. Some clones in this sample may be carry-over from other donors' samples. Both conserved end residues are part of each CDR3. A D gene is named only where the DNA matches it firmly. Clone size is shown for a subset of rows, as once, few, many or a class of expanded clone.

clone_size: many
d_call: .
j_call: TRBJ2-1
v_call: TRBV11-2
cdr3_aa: CASSLGGTTNEQFF
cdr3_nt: TGTGCCAGCAGCTTAGGGGGGACAACCAATGAGCAGTTCTTC

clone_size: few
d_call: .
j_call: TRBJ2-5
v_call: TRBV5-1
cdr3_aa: CASQIGSGGETQYF
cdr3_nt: TGCGCCAGCCAGATCGGGTCCGGAGGAGAGACCCAGTACTTC

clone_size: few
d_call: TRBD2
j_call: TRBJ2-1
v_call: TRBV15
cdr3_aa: CATSREGLAGGPGNEQFF
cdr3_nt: TGTGCCACCAGCAGAGAAGGGCTAGCGGGGGGGCCCGGCAATGAGCAGTTCTTC

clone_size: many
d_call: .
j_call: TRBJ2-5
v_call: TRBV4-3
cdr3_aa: CASSQEMTSSGGTQYF
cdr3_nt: TGCGCCAGCAGCCAAGAAATGACTAGCTCAGGGGGGACCCAGTACTTC

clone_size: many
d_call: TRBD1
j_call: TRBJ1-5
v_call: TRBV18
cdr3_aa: CASSPPGQGNQPQHF
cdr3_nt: TGTGCCAGCTCACCACCGGGACAGGGCAATCAGCCCCAGCATTTT

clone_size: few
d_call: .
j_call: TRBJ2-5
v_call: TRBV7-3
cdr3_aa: CASSLTIGDRETQYF
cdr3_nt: TGTGCCAGCAGCTTAACCATTGGCGATCGAGAGACCCAGTACTTC

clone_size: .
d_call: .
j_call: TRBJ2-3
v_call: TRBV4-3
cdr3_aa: CASSPGFGPDTQYF
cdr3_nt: TGCGCCAGCAGCCCCGGGTTCGGGCCAGATACGCAGTATTTT

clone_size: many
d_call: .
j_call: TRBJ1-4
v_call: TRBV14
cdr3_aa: CATAQGTNEKLFF
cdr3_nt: TGTGCCACTGCCCAGGGAACTAATGAAAAACTGTTTTTT

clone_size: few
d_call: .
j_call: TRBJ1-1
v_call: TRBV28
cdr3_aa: CASSFDIYTEAFF
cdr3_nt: TGTGCCAGCAGTTTCGACATTTACACTGAAGCTTTCTTT

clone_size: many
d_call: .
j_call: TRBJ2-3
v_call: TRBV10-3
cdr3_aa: CAIRSADYYTDTQYF
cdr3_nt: TGTGCCATCAGGTCAGCCGACTATTACACAGATACGCAGTATTTT

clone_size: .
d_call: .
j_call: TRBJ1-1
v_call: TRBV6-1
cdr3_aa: CARAEVGGGDTEAFF
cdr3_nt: TGTGCCAGGGCGGAAGTTGGAGGGGGGGACACTGAAGCTTTCTTT

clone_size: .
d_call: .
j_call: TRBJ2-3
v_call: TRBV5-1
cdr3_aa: CASSLFLVATNTDTQYF
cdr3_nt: TGCGCCAGCAGCTTGTTTCTAGTAGCTACAAACACAGATACGCAGTATTTT

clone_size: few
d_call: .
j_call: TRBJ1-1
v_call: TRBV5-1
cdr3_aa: CASSLGDYRVATEAFF
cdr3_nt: TGCGCCAGCAGCTTGGGAGACTACAGGGTTGCGACTGAAGCTTTCTTT

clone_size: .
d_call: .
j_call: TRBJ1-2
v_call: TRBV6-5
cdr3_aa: CASRRPAAGYGYTF
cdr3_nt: TGTGCCAGCAGGAGACCCGCGGCAGGCTATGGCTACACCTTC

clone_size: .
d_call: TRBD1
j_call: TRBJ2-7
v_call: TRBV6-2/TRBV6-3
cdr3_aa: CASRLLTGMTYEQYF
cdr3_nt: TGTGCCAGCAGATTACTGACAGGGATGACCTACGAGCAGTACTTC

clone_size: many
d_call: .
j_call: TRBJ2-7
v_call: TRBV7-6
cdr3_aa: CASSPGPAYEQYF
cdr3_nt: TGTGCCAGCAGCCCCGGACCGGCCTACGAGCAGTACTTC

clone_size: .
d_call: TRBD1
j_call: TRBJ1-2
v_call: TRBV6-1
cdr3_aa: CASPSGTGGEGYTF
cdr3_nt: TGTGCCAGCCCGTCCGGGACAGGGGGCGAAGGCTACACCTTC

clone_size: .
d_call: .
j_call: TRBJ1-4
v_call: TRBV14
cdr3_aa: CASSQEISGEYSEKLFF
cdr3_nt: TGTGCCAGCAGCCAAGAAATCTCAGGGGAATACTCTGAAAAACTGTTTTTT

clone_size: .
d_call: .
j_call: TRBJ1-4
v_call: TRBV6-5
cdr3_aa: CASSTRAGTNEKLFF
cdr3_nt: TGTGCCAGCAGTACCAGGGCCGGTACTAATGAAAAACTGTTTTTT

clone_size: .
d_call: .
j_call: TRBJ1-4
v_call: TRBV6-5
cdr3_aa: CASKVTAANEKLFF
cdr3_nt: TGTGCCAGCAAAGTTACCGCCGCTAATGAAAAACTGTTTTTT

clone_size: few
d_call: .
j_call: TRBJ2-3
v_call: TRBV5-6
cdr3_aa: CASSPSGGDTQYF
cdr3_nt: TGTGCCAGCAGCCCCAGTGGCGGTGATACGCAGTATTTT

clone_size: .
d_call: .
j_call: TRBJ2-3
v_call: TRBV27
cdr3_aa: CASSFWGDSRTDTQYF
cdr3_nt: TGTGCCAGCAGTTTTTGGGGGGACAGTCGCACAGATACGCAGTATTTT

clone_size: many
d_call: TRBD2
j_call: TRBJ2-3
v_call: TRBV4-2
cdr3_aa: CASSQGRAGLGTDTQYF
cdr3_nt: TGTGCCAGCAGCCAAGGTCGGGCGGGACTAGGCACAGATACGCAGTATTTT

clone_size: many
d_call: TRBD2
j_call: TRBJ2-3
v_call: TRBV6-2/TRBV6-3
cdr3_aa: CASRKQPSGGATDTQYF
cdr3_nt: TGTGCCAGCAGGAAACAACCTAGCGGGGGGGCCACAGATACGCAGTATTTT

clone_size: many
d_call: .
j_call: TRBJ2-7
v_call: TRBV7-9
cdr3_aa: CASSSMDEQYF
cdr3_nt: TGTGCCAGCTCCTCAATGGACGAGCAGTACTTC

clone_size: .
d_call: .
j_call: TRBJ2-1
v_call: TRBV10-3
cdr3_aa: CAISWPASSPNEQFF
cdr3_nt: TGTGCCATCAGTTGGCCAGCTAGTAGCCCCAATGAGCAGTTCTTC

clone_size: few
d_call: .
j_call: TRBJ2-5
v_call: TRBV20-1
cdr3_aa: CSARDPNSQETQYF
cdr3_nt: TGCAGTGCTAGAGATCCGAACTCTCAAGAGACCCAGTACTTC

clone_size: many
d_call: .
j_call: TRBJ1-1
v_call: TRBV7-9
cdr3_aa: CATALGDTEAFF
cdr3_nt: TGTGCCACAGCGTTGGGAGACACTGAAGCTTTCTTT

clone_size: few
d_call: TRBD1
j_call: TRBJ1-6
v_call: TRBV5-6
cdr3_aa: CASSSGTGWGSPLHF
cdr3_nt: TGTGCCAGCAGCTCCGGGACAGGGTGGGGTTCACCCCTCCACTTT

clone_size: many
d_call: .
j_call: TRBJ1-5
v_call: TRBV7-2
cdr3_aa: CASSPIPWQPQHF
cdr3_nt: TGTGCCAGCAGCCCGATACCCTGGCAGCCCCAGCATTTT

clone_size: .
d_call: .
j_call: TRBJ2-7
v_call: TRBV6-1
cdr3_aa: CASSEVGVGEQYF
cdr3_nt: TGTGCCAGCAGTGAAGTCGGGGTGGGCGAGCAGTACTTC

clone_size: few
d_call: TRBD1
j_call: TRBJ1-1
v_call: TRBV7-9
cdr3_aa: CASSLAGQGRTEAFF
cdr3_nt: TGTGCCAGCAGCTTAGCCGGACAGGGTAGAACTGAAGCTTTCTTT

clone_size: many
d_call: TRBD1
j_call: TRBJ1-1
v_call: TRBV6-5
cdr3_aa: CASSWRGQGGTEAFF
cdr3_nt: TGTGCCAGCAGTTGGAGAGGACAGGGGGGTACTGAAGCTTTCTTT

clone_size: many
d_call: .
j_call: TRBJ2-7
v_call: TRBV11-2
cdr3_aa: CASSLFTNYEQYF
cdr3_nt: TGTGCCAGCAGCTTATTCACAAACTACGAGCAGTACTTC

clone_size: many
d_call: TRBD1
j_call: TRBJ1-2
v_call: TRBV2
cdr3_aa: CASRNRGLGGYTF
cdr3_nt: TGTGCCAGCAGGAACAGGGGTTTAGGCGGCTACACCTTC

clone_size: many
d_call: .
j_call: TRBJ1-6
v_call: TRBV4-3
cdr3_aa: CASSPAGTDSNSPLHF
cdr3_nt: TGCGCCAGCAGTCCGGCAGGGACCGACAGTAATTCACCCCTCCACTTT

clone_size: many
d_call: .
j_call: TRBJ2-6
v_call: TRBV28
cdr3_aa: CASSLRLSGANVLTF
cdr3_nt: TGTGCCAGCAGTTTACGCCTCTCTGGGGCCAACGTCCTGACTTTC

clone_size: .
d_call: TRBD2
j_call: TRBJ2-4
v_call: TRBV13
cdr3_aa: CASSSYTGLAGGLAKNIQYF
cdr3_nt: TGTGCCAGCAGCTCATATACGGGACTAGCGGGGGGGCTTGCCAAAAACATTCAGTACTTC

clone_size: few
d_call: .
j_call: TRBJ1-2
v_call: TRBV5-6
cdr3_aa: CASSWEETDGYTF
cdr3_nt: TGTGCCAGCTCCTGGGAAGAGACGGATGGCTACACCTTC

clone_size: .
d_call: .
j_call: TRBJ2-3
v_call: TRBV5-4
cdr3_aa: CASSLRGGAGTDTQYF
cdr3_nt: TGTGCCAGCAGCTTACGAGGCGGGGCCGGCACAGATACGCAGTATTTT

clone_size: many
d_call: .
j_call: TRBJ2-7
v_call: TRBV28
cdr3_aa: CASSLVGEASYEQYF
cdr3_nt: TGTGCCAGCAGTTTGGTAGGGGAGGCATCCTACGAGCAGTACTTC

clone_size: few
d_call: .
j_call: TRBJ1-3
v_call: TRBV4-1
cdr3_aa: CASSPLEQGPYGNTIYF
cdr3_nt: TGCGCCAGCAGCCCGCTCGAACAGGGACCGTACGGAAACACCATATATTTT

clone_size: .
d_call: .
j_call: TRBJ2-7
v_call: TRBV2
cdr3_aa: CASSVTRTGYEQYF
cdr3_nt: TGTGCCAGCAGTGTTACGAGGACGGGTTACGAGCAGTACTTC

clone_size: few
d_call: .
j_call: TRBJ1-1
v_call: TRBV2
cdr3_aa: CASSAHEGQVEAFF
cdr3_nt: TGTGCCAGCAGCGCCCATGAGGGGCAGGTTGAAGCTTTCTTT

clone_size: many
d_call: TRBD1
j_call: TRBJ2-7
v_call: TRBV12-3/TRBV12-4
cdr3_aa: CASSPGTAVWEQYF
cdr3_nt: TGTGCCAGCAGCCCTGGGACAGCCGTCTGGGAGCAGTACTTC

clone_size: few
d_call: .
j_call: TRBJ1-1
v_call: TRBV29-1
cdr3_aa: CSVVGSWAEAFF
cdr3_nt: TGCAGCGTTGTAGGTTCCTGGGCTGAAGCTTTCTTT

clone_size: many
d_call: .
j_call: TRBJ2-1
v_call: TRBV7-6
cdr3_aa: CASSAQGLVTYNEQFF
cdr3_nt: TGTGCCAGCAGCGCGCAGGGACTCGTAACCTACAATGAGCAGTTCTTC

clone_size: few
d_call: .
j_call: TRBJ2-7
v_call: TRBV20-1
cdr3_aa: CSYRRKPQYF
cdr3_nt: TGCAGCTACCGACGAAAGCCGCAGTACTTC

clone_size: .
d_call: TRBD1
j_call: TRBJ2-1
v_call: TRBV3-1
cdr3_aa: CASSQLQGAGHEQFF
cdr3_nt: TGTGCCAGCAGCCAGTTACAGGGGGCGGGCCATGAGCAGTTCTTC

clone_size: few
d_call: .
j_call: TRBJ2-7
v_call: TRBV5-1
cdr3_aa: CASSGRQLNEDYEQYF
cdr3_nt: TGCGCCAGCAGCGGACGACAGCTAAACGAAGACTACGAGCAGTACTTC

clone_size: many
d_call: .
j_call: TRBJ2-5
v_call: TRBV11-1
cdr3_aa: CASSYQAGAIQETQYF
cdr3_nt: TGTGCCAGCAGTTACCAGGCAGGGGCGATACAAGAGACCCAGTACTTC

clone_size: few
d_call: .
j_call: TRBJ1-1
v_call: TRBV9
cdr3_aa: CASSTLMNTEAFF
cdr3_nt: TGTGCCAGCAGCACCCTAATGAACACTGAAGCTTTCTTT

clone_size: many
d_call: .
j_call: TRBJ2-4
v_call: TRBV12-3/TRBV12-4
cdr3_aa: CASSFAGSILAKNIQYF
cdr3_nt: TGTGCCAGCAGTTTTGCAGGTTCAATCCTAGCCAAAAACATTCAGTACTTC